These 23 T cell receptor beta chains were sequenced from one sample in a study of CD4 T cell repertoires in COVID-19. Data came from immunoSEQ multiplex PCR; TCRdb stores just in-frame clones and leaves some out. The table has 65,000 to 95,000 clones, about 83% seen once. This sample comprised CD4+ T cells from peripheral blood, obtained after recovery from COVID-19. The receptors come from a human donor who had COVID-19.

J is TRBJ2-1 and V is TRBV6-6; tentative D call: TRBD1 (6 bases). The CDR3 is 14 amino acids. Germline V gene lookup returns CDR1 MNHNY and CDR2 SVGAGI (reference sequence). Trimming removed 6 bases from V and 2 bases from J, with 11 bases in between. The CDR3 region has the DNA TGTGCCAGCAGGCGACAGGTTACCTACAATGAGCAGTTCTTC. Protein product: CASRRQVTYNEQFF.

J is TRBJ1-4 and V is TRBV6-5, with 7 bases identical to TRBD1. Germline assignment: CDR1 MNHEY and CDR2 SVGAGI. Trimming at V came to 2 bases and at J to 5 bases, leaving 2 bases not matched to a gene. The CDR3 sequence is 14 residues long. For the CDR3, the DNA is TGTGCCAGCAGTTACGGGGACAGCAATGAAAAACTGTTTTTT. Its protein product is CASSYGDSNEKLFF.

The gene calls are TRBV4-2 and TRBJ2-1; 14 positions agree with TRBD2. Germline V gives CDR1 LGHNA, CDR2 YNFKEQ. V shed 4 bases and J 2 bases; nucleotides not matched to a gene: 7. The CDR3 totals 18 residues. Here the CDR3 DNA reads TGTGCCAGCAGCCTGGGGGGACTAGCGGGGGAGACCTACAATGAGCAGTTCTTC. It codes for CASSLGGLAGETYNEQFF.

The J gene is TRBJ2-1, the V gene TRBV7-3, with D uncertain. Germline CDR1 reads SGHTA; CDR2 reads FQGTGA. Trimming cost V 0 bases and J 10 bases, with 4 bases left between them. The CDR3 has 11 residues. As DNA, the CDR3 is TGTGCCAGCAGCTTAACAGGGGAGCAGTTCTTC. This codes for CASSLTGEQFF.

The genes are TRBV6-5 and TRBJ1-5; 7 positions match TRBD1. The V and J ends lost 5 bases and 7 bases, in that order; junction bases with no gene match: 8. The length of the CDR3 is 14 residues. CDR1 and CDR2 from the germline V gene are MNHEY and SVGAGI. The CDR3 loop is CASSPDREVQPQHF. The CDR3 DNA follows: TGTGCCAGCAGTCCCGACAGGGAGGTCCAGCCCCAGCATTTT.

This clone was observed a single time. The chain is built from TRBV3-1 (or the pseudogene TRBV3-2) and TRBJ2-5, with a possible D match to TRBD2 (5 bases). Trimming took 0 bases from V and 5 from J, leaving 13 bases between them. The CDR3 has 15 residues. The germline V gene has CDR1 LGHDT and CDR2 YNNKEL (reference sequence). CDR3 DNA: TGTGCCAGCAGCCAAGATCGACGAGGGTGGGAGACCCAGTACTTC. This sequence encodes CASSQDRRGWETQYF.

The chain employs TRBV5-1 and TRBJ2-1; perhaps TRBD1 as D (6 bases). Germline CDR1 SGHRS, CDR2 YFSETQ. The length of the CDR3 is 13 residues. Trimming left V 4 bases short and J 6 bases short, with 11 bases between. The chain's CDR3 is CASSAGTLNEQFF. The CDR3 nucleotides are TGCGCCAGCAGCGCTGGGACACTCAATGAGCAGTTCTTC. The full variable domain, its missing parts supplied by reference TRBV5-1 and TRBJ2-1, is KAGVTQTPRYLIKTRGQQVTLSCSPISGHRSVSWYQQTPGQGLQFLFEYFSETQRNKGNFPGRFSGRQFSNSRSEMNVSTLELGDSALYLCASSAGTLNEQFFGPGTRLTVL.

This CDR3 is CATSVPGYGYTF. For the CDR3, the DNA is TGTGCCACCAGTGTTCCGGGATATGGCTACACCTTC. The genes are TRBV24-1 and TRBJ1-2; D gene ambiguous. This CDR3 is 12 amino acids long. Trimming removed 5 bases at V and 5 bases at J, with 8 bases between. Germline CDR1 is KGHDR and CDR2 is SFDVKD.

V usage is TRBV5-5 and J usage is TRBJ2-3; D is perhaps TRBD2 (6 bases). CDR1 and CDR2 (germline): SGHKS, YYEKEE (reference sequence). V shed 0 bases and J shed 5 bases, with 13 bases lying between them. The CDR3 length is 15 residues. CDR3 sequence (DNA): TGTGCCAGCAGCTTGGCAGGACTACCTAAAGATACGCAGTATTTT. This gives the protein CASSLAGLPKDTQYF.

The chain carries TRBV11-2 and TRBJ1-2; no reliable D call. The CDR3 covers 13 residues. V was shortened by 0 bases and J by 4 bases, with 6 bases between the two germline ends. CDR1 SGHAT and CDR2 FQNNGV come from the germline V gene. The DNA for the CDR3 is TGTGCCAGCAGCTTAGAACAACCCTATGGCTACACCTTC. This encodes CASSLEQPYGYTF. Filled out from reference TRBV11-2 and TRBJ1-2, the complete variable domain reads EAGVAQSPRYKIIEKRQSVAFWCNPISGHATLYWYQQILGQGPKLLIQFQNNGVVDDSQLPKDRFSAERLKGVDSTLKIQPAKLEDSAVYLCASSLEQPYGYTFGSGTRLTVV.

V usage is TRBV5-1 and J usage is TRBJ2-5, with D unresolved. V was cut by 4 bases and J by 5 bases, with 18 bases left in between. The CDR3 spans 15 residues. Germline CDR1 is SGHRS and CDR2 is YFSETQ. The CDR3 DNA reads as TGCGCCAGCAGCCTCTTTGGAACAGCCCGGGAGACCCAGTACTTC. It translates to CASSLFGTARETQYF.

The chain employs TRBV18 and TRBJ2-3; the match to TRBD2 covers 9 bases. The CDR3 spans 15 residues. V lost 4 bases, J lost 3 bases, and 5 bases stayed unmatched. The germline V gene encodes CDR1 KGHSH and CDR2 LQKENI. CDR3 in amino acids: CASSRPGLATDTQYF. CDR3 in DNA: TGTGCCAGCTCACGACCGGGACTAGCTACAGATACGCAGTATTTT. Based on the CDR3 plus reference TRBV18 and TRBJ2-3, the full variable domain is NAGVMQNPRHLVRRRGQEARLRCSPMKGHSHVYWYRQLPEEGLKFMVYLQKENIIDESGMPKERFSAEFPKEGPSILRIQQVVRGDSAAYFCASSRPGLATDTQYFGPGTRLTVL.

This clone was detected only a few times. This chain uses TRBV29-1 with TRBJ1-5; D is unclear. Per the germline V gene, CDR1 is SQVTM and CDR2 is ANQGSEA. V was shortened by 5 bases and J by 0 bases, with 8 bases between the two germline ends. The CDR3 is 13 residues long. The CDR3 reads CSVSLDSNQPQHF. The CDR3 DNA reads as TGCAGCGTTAGTCTCGATAGCAATCAGCCCCAGCATTTT.

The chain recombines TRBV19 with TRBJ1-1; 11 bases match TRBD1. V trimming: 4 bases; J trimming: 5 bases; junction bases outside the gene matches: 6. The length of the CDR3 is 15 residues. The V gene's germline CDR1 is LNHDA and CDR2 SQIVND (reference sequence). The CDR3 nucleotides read TGTGCCAGTAGTACGATGGGACAGGGGGGAACTGAAGCTTTCTTT. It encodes CASSTMGQGGTEAFF.

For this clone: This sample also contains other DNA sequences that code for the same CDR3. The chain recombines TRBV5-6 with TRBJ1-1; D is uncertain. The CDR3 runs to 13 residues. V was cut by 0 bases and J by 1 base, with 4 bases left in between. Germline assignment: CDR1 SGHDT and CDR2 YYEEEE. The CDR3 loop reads CASSLGPNTEAFF. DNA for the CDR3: TGTGCCAGCAGCTTGGGTCCGAACACTGAAGCTTTCTTT. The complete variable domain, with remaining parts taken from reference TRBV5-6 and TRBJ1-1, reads DAGVTQSPTHLIKTRGQQVTLRCSPKSGHDTVSWYQQALGQGPQFIFQYYEEEERQRGNFPDRFSGHQFPNYSSELNVNALLLGDSALYLCASSLGPNTEAFFGQGTRLTVV.

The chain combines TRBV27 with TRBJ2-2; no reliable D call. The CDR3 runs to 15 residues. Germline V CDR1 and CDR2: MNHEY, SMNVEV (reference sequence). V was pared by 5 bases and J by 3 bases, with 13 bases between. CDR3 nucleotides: TGTGCCAGCAGTCCCCGGACCCTCGACACCGGGGAGCTGTTTTTT. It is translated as CASSPRTLDTGELFF.

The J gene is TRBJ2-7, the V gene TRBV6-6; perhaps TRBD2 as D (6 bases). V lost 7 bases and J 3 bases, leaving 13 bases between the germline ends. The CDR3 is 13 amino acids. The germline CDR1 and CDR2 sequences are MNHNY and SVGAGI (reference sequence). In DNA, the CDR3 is TGTGCCAGCACCCCGGGGGACGGCTACGAGCAGTACTTC. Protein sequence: CASTPGDGYEQYF.

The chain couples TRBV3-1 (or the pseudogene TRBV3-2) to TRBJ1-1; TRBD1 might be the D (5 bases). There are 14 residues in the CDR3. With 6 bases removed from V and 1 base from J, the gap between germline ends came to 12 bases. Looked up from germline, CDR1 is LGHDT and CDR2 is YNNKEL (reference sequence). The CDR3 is CASSLEGSNTEAFF. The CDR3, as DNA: TGTGCCAGCAGTCTGGAGGGGTCGAACACTGAAGCTTTCTTT.

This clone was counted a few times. CDR3 sequence (DNA): TGTGCCAGCAAGTTGACCGGGAATCAGCCCCAGCATTTT. Its translation: CASKLTGNQPQHF. This chain links TRBV2 with TRBJ1-5; D gene ambiguous. The germline V gene has CDR1 SNHLY and CDR2 FYNNEI. Trimming left V 7 bases short and J 4 bases short, with 11 bases between. This CDR3 region has 13 residues. The full variable domain, in which reference TRBV2 and TRBJ1-5 provide the parts outside the CDR3, is EPEVTQTPSHQVTQMGQEVILRCVPISNHLYFYWYRQILGQKVEFLVSFYNNEISEKSEIFDDQFSVERPDGSNFTLKIRSTKLEDSAMYFCASKLTGNQPQHFGDGTRLSIL.

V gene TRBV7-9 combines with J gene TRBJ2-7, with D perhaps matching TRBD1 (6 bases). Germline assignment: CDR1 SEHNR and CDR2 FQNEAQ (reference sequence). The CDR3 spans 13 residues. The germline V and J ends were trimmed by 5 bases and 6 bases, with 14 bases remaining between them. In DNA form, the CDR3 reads TGTGCCAGCAGCCGGGACAAAGCTTTCGAGCAGTACTTC. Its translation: CASSRDKAFEQYF.

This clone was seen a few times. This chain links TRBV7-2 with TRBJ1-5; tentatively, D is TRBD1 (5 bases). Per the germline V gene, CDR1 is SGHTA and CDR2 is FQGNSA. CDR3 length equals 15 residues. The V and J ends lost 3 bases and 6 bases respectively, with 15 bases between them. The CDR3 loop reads CASSFSGGMAQPQHF. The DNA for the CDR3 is TGTGCCAGCAGCTTCTCCGGGGGGATGGCTCAGCCCCAGCATTTT.

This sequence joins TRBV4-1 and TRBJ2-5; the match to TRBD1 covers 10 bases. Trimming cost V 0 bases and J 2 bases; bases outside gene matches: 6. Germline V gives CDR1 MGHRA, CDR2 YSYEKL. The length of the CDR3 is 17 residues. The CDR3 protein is CASSQDRDRGRQETQYF. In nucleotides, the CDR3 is TGCGCCAGCAGCCAAGACCGGGACAGGGGAAGGCAAGAGACCCAGTACTTC.

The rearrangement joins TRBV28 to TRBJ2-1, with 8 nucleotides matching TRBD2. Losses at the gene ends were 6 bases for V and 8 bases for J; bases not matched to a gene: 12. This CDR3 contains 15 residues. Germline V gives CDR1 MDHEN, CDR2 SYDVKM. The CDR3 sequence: CASSPSGRWTYEQFF. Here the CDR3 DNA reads TGTGCCAGCAGCCCTAGCGGGCGTTGGACATATGAGCAGTTCTTC.